The entry that follows covers one TCR beta chain sequence. The DNA is omitted, as the CDR3 cannot be located on it reliably, and the CDR3 follows TCRdb's listing. The CDR3 totals 14 residues, both ends included. Germline CDR1 is SNHLY and CDR2 is FYNNEI. Sequenced patients had shown CD8+CD57+ cell expansion by flow cytometry. The diagnosis in all patients was severe acquired aplastic anemia. The sample originates from a study of CD8+CD57+ T cells in acquired aplastic anemia. CDR3 and TCR beta VDJ profiling relied on a genomic DNA template. TCRdb used MiXCR to reprocess the reads, holding one entry per CDR3 protein. This sample has 200,000 to 300,000 distinct CDR3 sequences, with approximately 80% found just once.

Specimen: sorted CD4+, CD8+, or CD8+CD57+ T cells (not recorded which) from PBMCs. The clonotype originates from a human donor with aplastic anemia. The rearrangement uses TRBV2 and TRBJ2-3; the table assigns TRBD2, which was not confirmed against the DNA. The CDR3 reads CASRERGRAVRRAF.